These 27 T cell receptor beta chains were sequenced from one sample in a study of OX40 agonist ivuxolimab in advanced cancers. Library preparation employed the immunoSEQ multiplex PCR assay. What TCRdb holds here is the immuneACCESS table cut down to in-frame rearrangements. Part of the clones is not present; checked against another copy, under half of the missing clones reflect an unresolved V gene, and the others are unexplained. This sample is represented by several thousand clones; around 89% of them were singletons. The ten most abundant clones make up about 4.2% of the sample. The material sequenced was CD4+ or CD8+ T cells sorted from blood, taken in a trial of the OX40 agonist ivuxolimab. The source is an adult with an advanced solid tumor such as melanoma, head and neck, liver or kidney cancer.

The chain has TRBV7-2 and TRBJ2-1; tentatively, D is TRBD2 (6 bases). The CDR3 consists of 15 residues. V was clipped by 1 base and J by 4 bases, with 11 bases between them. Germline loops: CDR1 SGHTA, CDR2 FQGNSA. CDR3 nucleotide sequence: TGTGCCAGCAGCTTAGTTGTGGGGGGATACAATGAGCAGTTCTTC. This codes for CASSLVVGGYNEQFF.

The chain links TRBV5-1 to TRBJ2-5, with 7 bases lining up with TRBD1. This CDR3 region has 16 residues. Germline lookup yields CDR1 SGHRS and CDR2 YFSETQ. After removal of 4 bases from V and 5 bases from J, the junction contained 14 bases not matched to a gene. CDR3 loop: CASSLSHGQDGETQYF. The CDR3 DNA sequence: TGCGCCAGCAGCCTCTCTCATGGACAGGACGGGGAGACCCAGTACTTC.

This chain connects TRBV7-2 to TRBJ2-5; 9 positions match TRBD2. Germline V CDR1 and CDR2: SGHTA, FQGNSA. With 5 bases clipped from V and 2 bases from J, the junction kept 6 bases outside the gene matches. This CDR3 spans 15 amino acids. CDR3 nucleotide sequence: TGTGCCAGCAGCCCGCTGACTAGCGGACAAGAGACCCAGTACTTC. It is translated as CASSPLTSGQETQYF.

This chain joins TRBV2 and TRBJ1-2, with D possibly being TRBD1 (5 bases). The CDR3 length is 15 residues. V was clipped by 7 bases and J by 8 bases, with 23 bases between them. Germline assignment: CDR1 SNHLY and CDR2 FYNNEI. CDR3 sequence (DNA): TGTGCCAGCAACCAGCAACCGCAGGGTTATGGCGGCTACACCTTC. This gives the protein CASNQQPQGYGGYTF.

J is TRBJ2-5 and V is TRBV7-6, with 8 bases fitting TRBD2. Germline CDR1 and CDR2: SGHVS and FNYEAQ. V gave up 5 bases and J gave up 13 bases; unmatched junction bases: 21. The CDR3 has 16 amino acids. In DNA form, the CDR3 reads TGTGCCAGCAGCCCATACCAGAGGGCGGGAGGCTCGGAATGGTACTTC. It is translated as CASSPYQRAGGSEWYF.

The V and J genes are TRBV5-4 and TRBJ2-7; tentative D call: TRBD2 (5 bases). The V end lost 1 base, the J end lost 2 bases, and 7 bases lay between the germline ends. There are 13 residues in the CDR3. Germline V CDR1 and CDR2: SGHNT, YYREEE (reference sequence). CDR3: CASSLKGAYEQYV. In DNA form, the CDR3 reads TGTGCCAGCAGCTTGAAGGGAGCCTACGAGCAGTACGTC.

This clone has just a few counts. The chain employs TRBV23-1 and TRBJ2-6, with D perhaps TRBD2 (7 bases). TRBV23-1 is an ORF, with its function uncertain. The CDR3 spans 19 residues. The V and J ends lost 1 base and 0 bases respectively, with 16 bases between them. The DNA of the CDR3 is TGCGCCAGCAGTCAATTAGAAGGGGGGGACTACTCTGGGGCCAACGTCCTGACTTTC. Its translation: CASSQLEGGDYSGANVLTF.

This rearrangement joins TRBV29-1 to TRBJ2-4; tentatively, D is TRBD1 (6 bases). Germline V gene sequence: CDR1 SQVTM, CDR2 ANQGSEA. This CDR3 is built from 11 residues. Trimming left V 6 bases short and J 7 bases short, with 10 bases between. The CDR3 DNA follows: TGCAGCGTGGGACATGCGAACATTCAGTACTTC. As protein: CSVGHANIQYF.

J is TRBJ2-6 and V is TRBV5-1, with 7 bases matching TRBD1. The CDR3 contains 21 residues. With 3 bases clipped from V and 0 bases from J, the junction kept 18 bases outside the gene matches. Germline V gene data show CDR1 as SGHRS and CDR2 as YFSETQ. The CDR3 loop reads CASSWNRDRQRTSSGANVLTF. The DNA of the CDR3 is TGCGCCAGCAGCTGGAACCGGGACAGACAGCGTACTAGCTCTGGGGCCAACGTCCTGACTTTC.

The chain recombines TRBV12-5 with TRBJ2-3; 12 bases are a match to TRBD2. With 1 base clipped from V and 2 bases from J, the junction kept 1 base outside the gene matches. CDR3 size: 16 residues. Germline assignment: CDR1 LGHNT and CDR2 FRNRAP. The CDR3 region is CASGLGTSGNTDTQYF. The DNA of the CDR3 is TGTGCTAGTGGTTTGGGGACTAGCGGGAACACAGATACGCAGTATTTT.

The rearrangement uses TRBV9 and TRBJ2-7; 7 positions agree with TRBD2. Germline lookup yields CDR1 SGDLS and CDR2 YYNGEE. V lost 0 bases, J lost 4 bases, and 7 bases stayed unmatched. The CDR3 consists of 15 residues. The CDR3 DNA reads TGTGCCAGCAGCGTAGATGGGGGGAGGGGTTACGAGCAGTACTTC. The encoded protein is CASSVDGGRGYEQYF.

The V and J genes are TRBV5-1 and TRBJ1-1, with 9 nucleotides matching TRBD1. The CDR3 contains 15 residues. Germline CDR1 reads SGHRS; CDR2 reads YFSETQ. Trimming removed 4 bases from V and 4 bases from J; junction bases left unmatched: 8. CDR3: CASSLLGQGPTEAFF. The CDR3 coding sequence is TGCGCCAGCAGCCTCCTGGGACAGGGACCCACTGAAGCTTTCTTT.

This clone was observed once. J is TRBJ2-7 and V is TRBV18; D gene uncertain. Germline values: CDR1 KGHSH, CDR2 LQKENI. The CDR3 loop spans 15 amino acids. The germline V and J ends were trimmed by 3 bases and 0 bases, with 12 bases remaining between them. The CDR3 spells CASSPGTVSSYEQYF. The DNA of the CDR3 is TGTGCCAGCTCACCGGGTACCGTGAGCTCCTACGAGCAGTACTTC.

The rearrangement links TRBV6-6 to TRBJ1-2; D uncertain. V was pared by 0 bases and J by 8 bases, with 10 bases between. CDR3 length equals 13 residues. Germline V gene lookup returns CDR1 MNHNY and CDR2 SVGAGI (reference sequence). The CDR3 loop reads CASSYSRHGGYTF. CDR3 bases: TGTGCCAGCAGTTACTCGAGACATGGCGGCTACACCTTC.

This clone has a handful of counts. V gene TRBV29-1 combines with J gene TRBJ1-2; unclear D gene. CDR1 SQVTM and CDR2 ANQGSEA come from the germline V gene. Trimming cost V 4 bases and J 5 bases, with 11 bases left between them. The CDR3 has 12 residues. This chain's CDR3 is CSVVSPGYGYTF. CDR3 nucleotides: TGCAGCGTTGTTAGCCCCGGATATGGCTACACCTTC.

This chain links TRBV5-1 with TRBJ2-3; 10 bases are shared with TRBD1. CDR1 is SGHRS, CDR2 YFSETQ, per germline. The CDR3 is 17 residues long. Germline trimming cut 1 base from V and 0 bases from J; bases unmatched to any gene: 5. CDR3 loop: CASSLIGTGASTDTQYF. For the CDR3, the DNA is TGCGCCAGCAGCTTGATTGGGACAGGGGCCAGCACAGATACGCAGTATTTT.

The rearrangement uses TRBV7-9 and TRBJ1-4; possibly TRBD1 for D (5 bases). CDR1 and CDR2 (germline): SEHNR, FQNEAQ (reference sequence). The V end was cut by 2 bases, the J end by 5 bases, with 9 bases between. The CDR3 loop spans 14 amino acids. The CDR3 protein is CASSLLEGNEKLFF. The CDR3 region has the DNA TGTGCCAGCAGCTTACTCGAGGGGAATGAAAAACTGTTTTTT.

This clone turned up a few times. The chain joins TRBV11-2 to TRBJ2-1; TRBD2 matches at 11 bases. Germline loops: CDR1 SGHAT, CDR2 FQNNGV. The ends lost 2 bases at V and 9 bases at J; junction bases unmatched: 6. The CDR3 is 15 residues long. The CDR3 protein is CASSLQTSGMGEQFF. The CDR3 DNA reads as TGTGCCAGCAGCTTACAGACTAGCGGGATGGGTGAGCAGTTCTTC.

In DNA, the CDR3 is TGTGCCAGCAGCTCTCTAGCGGGAGGATCCTACGAGCAGTACGTC. Translating it yields CASSSLAGGSYEQYV. The chain carries TRBV28 and TRBJ2-7; 11 bases match TRBD2. Per the germline V gene, CDR1 is MDHEN and CDR2 is SYDVKM. V lost 6 bases, J lost 1 base, and 5 bases stayed unmatched. The CDR3 loop spans 15 amino acids.

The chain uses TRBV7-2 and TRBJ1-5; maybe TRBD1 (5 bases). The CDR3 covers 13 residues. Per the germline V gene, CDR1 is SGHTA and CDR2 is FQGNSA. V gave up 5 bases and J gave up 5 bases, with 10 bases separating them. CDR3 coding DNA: TGTGCCAGCAGCGAGGGGAGATATCAGCCCCAGCATTTT. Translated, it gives CASSEGRYQPQHF.

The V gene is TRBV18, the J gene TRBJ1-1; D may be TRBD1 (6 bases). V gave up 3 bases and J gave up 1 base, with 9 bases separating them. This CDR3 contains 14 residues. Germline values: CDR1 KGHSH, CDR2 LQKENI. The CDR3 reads CASSPQGKNTEAFF. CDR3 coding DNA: TGTGCCAGCTCACCTCAGGGGAAGAACACTGAAGCTTTCTTT.

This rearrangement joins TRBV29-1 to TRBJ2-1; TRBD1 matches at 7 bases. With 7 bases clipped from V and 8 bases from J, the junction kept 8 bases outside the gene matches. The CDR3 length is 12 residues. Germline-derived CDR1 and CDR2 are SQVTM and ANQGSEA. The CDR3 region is CSAKTGTDEQFF. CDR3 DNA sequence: TGCAGCGCTAAGACAGGGACCGATGAGCAGTTCTTC.

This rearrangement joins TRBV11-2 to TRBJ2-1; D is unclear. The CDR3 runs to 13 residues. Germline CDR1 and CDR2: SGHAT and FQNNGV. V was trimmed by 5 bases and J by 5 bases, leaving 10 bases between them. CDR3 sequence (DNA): TGTGCCAGCAGCCAATCTCTTGACAATGAGCAGTTCTTC. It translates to CASSQSLDNEQFF.

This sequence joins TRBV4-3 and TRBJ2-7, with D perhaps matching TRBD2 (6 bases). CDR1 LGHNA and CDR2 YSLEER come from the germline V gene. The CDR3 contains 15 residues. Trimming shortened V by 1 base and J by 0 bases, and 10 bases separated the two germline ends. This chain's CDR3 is CASSQGLAFSYEQYF. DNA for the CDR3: TGCGCCAGCAGCCAAGGGCTAGCGTTCTCCTACGAGCAGTACTTC.

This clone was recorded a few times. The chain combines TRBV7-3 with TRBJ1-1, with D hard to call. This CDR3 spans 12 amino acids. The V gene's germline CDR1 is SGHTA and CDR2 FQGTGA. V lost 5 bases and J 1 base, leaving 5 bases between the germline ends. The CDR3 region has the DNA TGTGCCAGCAGCGCCGCGAACACTGAAGCTTTCTTT. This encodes CASSAANTEAFF.

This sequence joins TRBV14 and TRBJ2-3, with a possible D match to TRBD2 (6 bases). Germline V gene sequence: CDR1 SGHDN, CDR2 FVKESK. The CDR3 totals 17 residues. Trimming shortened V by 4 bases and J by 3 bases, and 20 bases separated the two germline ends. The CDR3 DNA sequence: TGTGCCAGCAGCCCGGCAGCCGGGACTGGAGATACAGATACGCAGTATTTT. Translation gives CASSPAAGTGDTDTQYF.

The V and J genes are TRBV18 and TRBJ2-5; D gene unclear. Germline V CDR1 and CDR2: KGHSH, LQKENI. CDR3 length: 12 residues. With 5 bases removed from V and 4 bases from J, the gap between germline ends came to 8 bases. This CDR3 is CASSSRRETQYF. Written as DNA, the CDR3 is TGTGCCAGCTCATCACGGCGAGAGACCCAGTACTTC. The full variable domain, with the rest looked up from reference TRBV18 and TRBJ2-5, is NAGVMQNPRHLVRRRGQEARLRCSPMKGHSHVYWYRQLPEEGLKFMVYLQKENIIDESGMPKERFSAEFPKEGPSILRIQQVVRGDSAAYFCASSSRRETQYFGPGTRLLVL.